One sample yielded the 22 T cell receptor beta chains listed below, sequenced in a study of blood T cells in healthy people across ages. It was with a sample-barcoded 5' primer and a J-beta primer mix that a second PCR of roughly 6 to 12 cycles was run. TCRdb reprocessed the 5' RACE reads via MiXCR and lists one record per CDR3 protein. Found here are 1,800,000 or so distinct CDR3 sequences, more than 35% of them singletons; the top ten hold 23%. Material: blood. All receptors come from a human donor in good health.

The chain joins TRBV6-2 or TRBV6-3 to TRBJ2-5; D remains unclear. The CDR3 runs 12 residues. Germline CDR1 and CDR2: MNHEY and SVGEGT. Trimming shortened V by 4 bases and J by 3 bases, and 6 bases separated the two germline ends. The CDR3: CASSSAEETQYF. The CDR3 DNA reads TGTGCCAGCAGTTCGGCCGAAGAGACCCAGTACTTC.

The chain couples TRBV29-1 to TRBJ1-1; D may be TRBD1 (5 bases). The V and J ends lost 4 bases and 6 bases respectively, with 9 bases between them. CDR1 is SQVTM, CDR2 ANQGSEA, per germline. CDR3 length: 11 residues. CDR3 loop: CSVARGAEAFF. The CDR3 region has the DNA TGCAGCGTTGCGAGGGGTGCTGAAGCTTTCTTT.

V is TRBV12-3 or TRBV12-4 and J is TRBJ2-6, with D possibly TRBD1 on 5 matching bases. Trimming left V 2 bases short and J 4 bases short, with 18 bases between. CDR3 length: 18 amino acids. The CDR3 loop reads CASSLMAGIVVGANVLTF. The DNA for the CDR3 is TGTGCCAGCAGTTTAATGGCAGGGATTGTAGTGGGGGCCAACGTCCTGACTTTC.

The chain employs TRBV15 and TRBJ2-1; weak D call: TRBD2 (6 bases). This CDR3 spans 16 amino acids. Germline loops: CDR1 LNHNV, CDR2 YYDKDF (reference sequence). The ends were cut back, 3 bases at V and 10 bases at J, with 22 bases in the middle. This CDR3 reads CATSRHTGTLENEQFF. CDR3 nucleotides: TGTGCCACCAGCAGGCACACCGGGACTTTGGAGAACGAGCAGTTCTTC. Based on the CDR3 plus reference TRBV15 and TRBJ2-1, the full variable domain is DAMVIQNPRYQVTQFGKPVTLSCSQTLNHNVMYWYQQKSSQAPKLLFHYYDKDFNNEADTPDNFQSRRPNTSFCFLDIRSPGLGDTAMYLCATSRHTGTLENEQFFGPGTRLTVL.

As concerns this clonotype: Being one base from a much bigger clone, this may be a read error. This sequence joins TRBV6-2 or TRBV6-3 and TRBJ2-2; no clear D gene. Per germline, CDR1 MNHEY and CDR2 SVGEGT. Trimming removed 2 bases from V and 3 bases from J, with 7 bases in between. The CDR3 has 14 residues. The CDR3 nucleotides read TGTGCCAGCAGTTACCGGACCTACACCGGGGAGCTGTTTTTT. It specifies CASSYRTYTGELFF.

This chain joins TRBV5-1 and TRBJ2-2; no reliable D call. Trimming stripped 9 bases from V and 4 bases from J, with 16 bases between. Germline lookup yields CDR1 SGHRS and CDR2 YFSETQ. There are 14 residues in the CDR3. CDR3 in DNA: TGCGCCACCCGGCGGCTCGGTGGCACCGGGGAGCTGTTTTTT. This sequence encodes CATRRLGGTGELFF.

V and J are TRBV7-9 and TRBJ2-3; unclear D gene. Trimming cost V 11 bases and J 0 bases, with 18 bases left between them. CDR1 is SEHNR and CDR2 is FQNEAQ in the germline V gene (reference sequence). The length of the CDR3 is 15 residues. This CDR3 is CAETLVSISTDTQYF. For the CDR3, the DNA is TGTGCCGAAACATTAGTTTCCATTAGCACAGATACGCAGTATTTT.

This chain joins TRBV29-1 and TRBJ2-4; D possibly corresponds to TRBD2 (5 bases). Germline V gives CDR1 SQVTM, CDR2 ANQGSEA. The CDR3 contains 12 residues. Trimming cost V 6 bases and J 13 bases, with 19 bases left between them. The CDR3 reads CSVDELVPEQYF. The DNA for the CDR3 is TGCAGCGTCGACGAACTAGTTCCAGAGCAGTACTTC.

This clonotype was seen a handful of times. CDR3 in amino acids: CASSSGQDGAEQYF. The CDR3 DNA sequence: TGCGCCAGCAGCTCCGGACAGGACGGAGCCGAGCAGTACTTC. The chain recombines TRBV5-1 with TRBJ2-7, with TRBD1 matching 7 bases. The CDR3 runs to 14 residues. Germline CDR1 and CDR2: SGHRS and YFSETQ. With 3 bases clipped from V and 6 bases from J, the junction kept 9 bases outside the gene matches.

This clonotype was seen repeatedly, ten times or more. The chain uses TRBV12-3 or TRBV12-4 and TRBJ1-5, with D possibly TRBD1 on 5 matching bases. The CDR3 has 13 residues. Trimming pared 7 bases from V and 7 bases from J, leaving 14 bases between. The chain's CDR3 is CASTTDTGQPQHF. The CDR3 nucleotides are TGTGCCAGCACCACAGATACAGGACAGCCCCAGCATTTT.

This clonotype has a handful of counts. This rearrangement joins TRBV7-8 to TRBJ1-1, with a possible D match to TRBD1 (5 bases). The CDR3 is 14 amino acids. The germline CDR1 and CDR2 sequences are SGHVS and FQNEAQ. V was trimmed by 2 bases and J by 7 bases, leaving 14 bases between them. The chain's CDR3 is CASSLTRDGNEAFF. The DNA for the CDR3 is TGTGCCAGCAGCTTAACCCGGGACGGCAATGAAGCTTTCTTT.

This clonotype was observed a few times. The J gene is TRBJ2-3, the V gene TRBV12-3 or TRBV12-4; 7 bases line up with TRBD2. The CDR3 covers 15 residues. Trimming at V came to 7 bases and at J to 7 bases, leaving 14 bases not matched to a gene. The CDR3, as DNA: TGTGCCAGCACCTCCCGTTCGGGGGGTTCGAATACGCAGTATTTT. As protein: CASTSRSGGSNTQYF.

This clonotype was seen more than once but under ten times. The J gene is TRBJ1-2, the V gene TRBV27, with no clear D. CDR1 is MNHEY, CDR2 SMNVEV, per germline (reference sequence). Trimming pared 4 bases from V and 3 bases from J, leaving 9 bases between. This CDR3 has 13 amino acids. The CDR3 spells CASSWVKDYGYTF. CDR3 DNA: TGTGCCAGCAGTTGGGTAAAGGACTATGGCTACACCTTC.

This clonotype appeared a few times. V gene TRBV6-5 combines with J gene TRBJ2-1; no definite D call. The V gene's germline CDR1 is MNHEY and CDR2 SVGAGI. V lost 4 bases and J 2 bases, leaving 9 bases between the germline ends. The CDR3 runs 14 residues. This CDR3 reads CASSFSRAYNEQFF. CDR3 sequence (DNA): TGTGCCAGCAGTTTCTCCAGAGCCTACAATGAGCAGTTCTTC.

This chain connects TRBV6-2 or TRBV6-3 to TRBJ1-6; the D gene is possibly TRBD1 (5 bases). The V end lost 6 bases, the J end lost 7 bases, and 13 bases lay between the germline ends. CDR1 and CDR2 from the germline V gene are MNHEY and SVGEGT. There are 14 residues in the CDR3. CDR3 in DNA: TGTGCCAGCAGCCTCGGGGACTACAATTCACCCCTCCACTTT. Translating gives CASSLGDYNSPLHF.

Many counts were recorded for this clonotype. The chain recombines TRBV29-1 with TRBJ2-7, with D uncertain. Germline V lookup: CDR1 SQVTM, CDR2 ANQGSEA. The CDR3 runs to 11 residues. The V end lost 1 base, the J end lost 3 bases, and 4 bases lay between the germline ends. Here the CDR3 DNA reads TGCAGCGTTGAAGGCAGCTACGAGCAGTACTTC. Translation gives CSVEGSYEQYF.

V usage is TRBV20-1 and J usage is TRBJ2-1, with 8 bases identical to TRBD2. The CDR3 loop spans 14 amino acids. Per germline, CDR1 DFQATT and CDR2 SNEGSKA (reference sequence). The V and J ends lost 0 bases and 4 bases, in that order; junction bases with no gene match: 2. Here the CDR3 DNA reads TGCAGTGCTAGAGAGGTAGCGGGGTACAATGAGCAGTTCTTC. Its translation: CSAREVAGYNEQFF.

The sample holds many counts of this clonotype. V usage is TRBV5-1 and J usage is TRBJ2-7, with 8 bases aligning to TRBD1. Germline V gene sequence: CDR1 SGHRS, CDR2 YFSETQ. V lost 4 bases, J lost 6 bases, and 15 bases stayed unmatched. The CDR3 is 16 amino acids. CDR3: CASSQLQGVPGREQYF. As DNA, the CDR3 is TGCGCCAGCAGCCAATTACAGGGGGTCCCAGGTCGCGAGCAGTACTTC.

The V gene is TRBV20-1, the J gene TRBJ2-7; D is perhaps TRBD1 (6 bases). Trimming removed 3 bases from V and 4 bases from J, with 16 bases in between. The length of the CDR3 is 14 residues. Germline values: CDR1 DFQATT, CDR2 SNEGSKA (reference sequence). CDR3 amino acids: CSARGDIRTYEQYF. The DNA for the CDR3 is TGCAGTGCTAGGGGGGACATACGGACTTACGAGCAGTACTTC.

The chain employs TRBV2 and TRBJ2-7; 8 nucleotides match TRBD1. Germline V gives CDR1 SNHLY, CDR2 FYNNEI. Unmatched junction bases numbered 5, after V lost 7 bases and J lost 0 bases. This CDR3 has 14 amino acids. The CDR3 DNA reads TGTGCCAGCACCTGGACAGGGAACTCCTACGAGCAGTACTTC. Its protein product is CASTWTGNSYEQYF.

The chain joins TRBV4-3 to TRBJ1-2; D may be TRBD1 (5 bases). Trimming shortened V by 0 bases and J by 6 bases, and 8 bases separated the two germline ends. There are 13 residues in the CDR3. CDR1 is LGHNA and CDR2 is YSLEER in the germline V gene. For the CDR3, the DNA is TGCGCCAGCAGCCAAGATTCGGGGGATGGCTACACCTTC. Translated, it gives CASSQDSGDGYTF.

About this clonotype itself: A junction end diverges from the germline sequence, so it may reflect a read error. This chain connects TRBV4-3 to TRBJ1-6; the D gene is possibly TRBD1 (6 bases). Germline CDR1 and CDR2: LGHNA and YSLEER. This CDR3 is 17 amino acids long. CDR3 DNA: TGCGCCAGCAGCCAAGATGAGGGGGGTGCCTACAATTCACCCCTCCACTTT. As protein: CASSQDEGGAYNSPLHF.